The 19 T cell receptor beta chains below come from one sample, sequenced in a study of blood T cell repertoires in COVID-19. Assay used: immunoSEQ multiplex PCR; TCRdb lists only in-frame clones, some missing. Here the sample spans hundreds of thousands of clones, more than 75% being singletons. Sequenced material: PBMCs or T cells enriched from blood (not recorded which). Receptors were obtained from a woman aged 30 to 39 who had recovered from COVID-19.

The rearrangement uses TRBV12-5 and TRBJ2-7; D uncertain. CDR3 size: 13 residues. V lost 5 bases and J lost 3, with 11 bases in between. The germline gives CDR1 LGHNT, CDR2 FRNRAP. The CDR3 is CASGETRFYEQYF. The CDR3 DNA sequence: TGTGCTAGTGGTGAGACACGATTCTACGAGCAGTACTTC.

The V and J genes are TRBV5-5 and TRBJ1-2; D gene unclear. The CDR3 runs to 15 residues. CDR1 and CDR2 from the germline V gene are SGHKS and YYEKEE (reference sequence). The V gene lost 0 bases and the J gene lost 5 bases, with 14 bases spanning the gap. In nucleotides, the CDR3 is TGTGCCAGCAGCTTGGAGAGGGCGGCCGGATATGGCTACACCTTC. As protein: CASSLERAAGYGYTF.

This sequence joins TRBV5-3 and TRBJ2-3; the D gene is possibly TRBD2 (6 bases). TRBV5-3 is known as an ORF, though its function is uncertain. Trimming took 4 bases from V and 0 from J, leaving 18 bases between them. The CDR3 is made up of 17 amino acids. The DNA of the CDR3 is TGTGCCAGAAGCCCCTGGGGAAACGGGGGTAGCACAGATACGCAGTATTTT. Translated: CARSPWGNGGSTDTQYF.

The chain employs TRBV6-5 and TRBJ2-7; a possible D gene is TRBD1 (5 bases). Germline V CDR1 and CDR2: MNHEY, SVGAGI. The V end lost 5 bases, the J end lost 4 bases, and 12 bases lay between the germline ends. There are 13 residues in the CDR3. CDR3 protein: CASSKTVFYEQYF. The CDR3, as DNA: TGTGCCAGCAGTAAGACAGTGTTTTACGAGCAGTACTTC.

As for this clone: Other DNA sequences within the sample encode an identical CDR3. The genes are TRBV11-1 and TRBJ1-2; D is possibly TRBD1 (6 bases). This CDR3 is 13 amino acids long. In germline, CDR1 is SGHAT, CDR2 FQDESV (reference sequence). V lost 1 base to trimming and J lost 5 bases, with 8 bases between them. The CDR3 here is CASSLGQGYGYTF. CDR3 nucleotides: TGTGCCAGCAGCTTAGGTCAGGGGTATGGCTACACCTTC.

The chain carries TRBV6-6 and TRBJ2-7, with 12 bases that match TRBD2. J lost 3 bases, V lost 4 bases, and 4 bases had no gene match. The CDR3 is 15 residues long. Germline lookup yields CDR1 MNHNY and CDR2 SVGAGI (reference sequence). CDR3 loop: CASSSLAGGFYEQYF. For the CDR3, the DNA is TGTGCCAGCAGTTCTCTAGCGGGAGGGTTCTACGAGCAGTACTTC.

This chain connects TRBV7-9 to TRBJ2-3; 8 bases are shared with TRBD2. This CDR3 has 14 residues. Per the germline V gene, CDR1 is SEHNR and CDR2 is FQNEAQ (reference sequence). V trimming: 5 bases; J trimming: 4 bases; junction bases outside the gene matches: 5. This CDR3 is CASSLGLEADTQYF. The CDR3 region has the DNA TGTGCCAGCAGCCTGGGACTAGAGGCAGATACGCAGTATTTT.

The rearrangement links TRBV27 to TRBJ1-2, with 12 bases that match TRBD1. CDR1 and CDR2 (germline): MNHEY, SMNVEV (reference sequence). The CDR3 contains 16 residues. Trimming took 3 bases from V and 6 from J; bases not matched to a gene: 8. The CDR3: CASSLSGQGAVDGYTF. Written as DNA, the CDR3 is TGTGCCAGCAGTTTGTCGGGACAGGGGGCGGTGGATGGCTACACCTTC.

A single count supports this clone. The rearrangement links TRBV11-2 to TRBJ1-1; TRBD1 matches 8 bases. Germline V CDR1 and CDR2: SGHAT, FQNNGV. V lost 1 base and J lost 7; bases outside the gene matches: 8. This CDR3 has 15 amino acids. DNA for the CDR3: TGTGCCAGCAGCTTAGCCGGAGAACAGGGGGATGAAGCTTTCTTT. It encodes CASSLAGEQGDEAFF.

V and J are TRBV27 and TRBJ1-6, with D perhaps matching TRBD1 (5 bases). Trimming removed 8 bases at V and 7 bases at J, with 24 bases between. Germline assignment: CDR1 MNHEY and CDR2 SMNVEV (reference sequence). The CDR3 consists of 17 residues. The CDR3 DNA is TGTGCCAGCCAATTCCTTGGGGCCGGGGGGACGAATTCACCCCTCCACTTT. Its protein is CASQFLGAGGTNSPLHF.

Here the CDR3 DNA reads TGCGCCAGCAGCGTACAAGACAGGGAGGAGTACTTC. Translated, it gives CASSVQDREEYF. The J gene is TRBJ2-7, the V gene TRBV5-1; maybe TRBD1 (7 bases). The CDR3 runs to 12 residues. Trimming took off 4 bases at V and 11 bases at J, with 16 bases between the two ends. Looked up from germline, CDR1 is SGHRS and CDR2 is YFSETQ.

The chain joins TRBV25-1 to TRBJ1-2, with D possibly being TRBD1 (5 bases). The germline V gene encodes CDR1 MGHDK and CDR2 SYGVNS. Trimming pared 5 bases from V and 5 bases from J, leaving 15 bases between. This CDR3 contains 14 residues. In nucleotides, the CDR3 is TGTGCCAGCAGTCCACAAGGGACTGGTTATGGCTACACCTTC. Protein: CASSPQGTGYGYTF.

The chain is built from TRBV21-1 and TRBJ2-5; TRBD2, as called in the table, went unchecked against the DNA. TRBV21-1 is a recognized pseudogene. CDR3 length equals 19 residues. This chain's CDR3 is CASSKVSSSGRKEEETQYF. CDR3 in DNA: TGTGCCAGCAGCAAAGTTTCGTCTAGCGGGAGGAAGGAAGAAGAGACCCAGTACTTC.

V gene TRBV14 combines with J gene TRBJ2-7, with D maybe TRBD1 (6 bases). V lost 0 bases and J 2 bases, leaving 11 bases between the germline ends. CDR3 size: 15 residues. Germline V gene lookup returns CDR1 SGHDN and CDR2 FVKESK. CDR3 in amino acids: CASSQDRRGAYEQYF. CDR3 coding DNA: TGTGCCAGCAGCCAAGACCGCAGGGGAGCCTACGAGCAGTACTTC.

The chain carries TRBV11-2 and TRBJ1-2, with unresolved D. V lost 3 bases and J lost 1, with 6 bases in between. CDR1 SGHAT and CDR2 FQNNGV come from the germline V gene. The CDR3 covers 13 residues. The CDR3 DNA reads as TGTGCCAGCAGCTTGGGCAGTAACTATGGCTACACCTTC. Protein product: CASSLGSNYGYTF.

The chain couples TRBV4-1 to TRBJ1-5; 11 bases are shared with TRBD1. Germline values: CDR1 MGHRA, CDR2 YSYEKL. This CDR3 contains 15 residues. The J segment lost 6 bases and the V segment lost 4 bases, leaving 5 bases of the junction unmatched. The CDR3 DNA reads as TGCGCCAGCAGCCGCGGACAGGGGGCTATTCAGCCCCAGCATTTT. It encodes CASSRGQGAIQPQHF.

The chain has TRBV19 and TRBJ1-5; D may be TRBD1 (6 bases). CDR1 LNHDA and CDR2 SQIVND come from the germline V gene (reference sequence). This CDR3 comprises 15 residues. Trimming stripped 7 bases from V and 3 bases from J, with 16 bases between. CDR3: CASTFRQDHNQPQHF. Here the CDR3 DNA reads TGTGCCAGTACCTTTAGACAGGACCACAATCAGCCCCAGCATTTT.

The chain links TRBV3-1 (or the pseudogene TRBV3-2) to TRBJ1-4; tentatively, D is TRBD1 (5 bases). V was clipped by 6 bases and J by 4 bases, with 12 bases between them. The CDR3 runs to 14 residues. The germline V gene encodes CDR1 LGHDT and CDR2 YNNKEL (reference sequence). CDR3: CASRMGGVNEKLFF. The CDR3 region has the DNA TGTGCCAGCAGGATGGGAGGGGTTAATGAAAAACTGTTTTTT.

CDR3 protein: CASRKATAGANVLTF. The CDR3 region has the DNA TGTGCCAGCAGAAAAGCTACGGCTGGGGCCAACGTCCTGACTTTC. The chain has TRBV6-5 and TRBJ2-6, with unresolved D. The CDR3 consists of 15 residues. Trimming left V 6 bases short and J 2 bases short, with 11 bases between. The V gene's germline CDR1 is MNHEY and CDR2 SVGAGI.